What follows are 28 T cell receptor beta chains derived from one specimen sequenced in a study of vaccination effects on CD4 cells after COVID-19. TCRdb's table, derived via immunoSEQ multiplex PCR, lists solely in-frame clones and lacks some. The data contain almost 70,000 clones, 74% of them singletons. Antigens of these TCRs are unknown. Pools of viral peptides were used by the ViraFEST assay to expand antigen-specific CD4+ T cells ahead of sequencing. CD4+ T cell isolation took place after approximately 11 days of culture. Participants were given two doses of BNT162b2 or mRNA-1273 vaccine. The sequences come from CD4+ T cells from PBMCs cultured with HCoV-229E spike peptides, collected after COVID-19 vaccination. These receptors were taken from a human donor who received a COVID-19 vaccine.

CDR3 DNA sequence: TGTGCCACCAGTGATTTCCGACCCTCCGGACATAGTGTCGTC. Translating it yields CATSDFRPSGHSVV. V and J are TRBV24-1 and TRBJ2-7; weak D call: TRBD1 (5 bases). The germline V gene encodes CDR1 KGHDR and CDR2 SFDVKD. This CDR3 region has 14 residues.

This rearrangement joins TRBV5-1 to TRBJ2-1; no reliable D call. This CDR3 contains 14 residues. The germline V gene encodes CDR1 SGHRS and CDR2 YFSETQ. The V gene lost 2 bases and the J gene lost 2 bases, with 8 bases spanning the gap. CDR3 sequence (DNA): TGCGCCAGCAGCTTACAGAATCCCTACAATGAGCAGTTCTTC. It specifies CASSLQNPYNEQFF. The full variable domain, rest sourced from reference TRBV5-1 and TRBJ2-1, is KAGVTQTPRYLIKTRGQQVTLSCSPISGHRSVSWYQQTPGQGLQFLFEYFSETQRNKGNFPGRFSGRQFSNSRSEMNVSTLELGDSALYLCASSLQNPYNEQFFGPGTRLTVL.

This clone was observed a few times. The V call is TRBV10-3, the J call TRBJ1-1, with D unclear. Trimming removed 4 bases at V and 1 base at J, with 10 bases between. Germline V gives CDR1 ENHRY, CDR2 SYGVKD. The CDR3 is 14 amino acids. The CDR3: CAISAVTKNTEAFF. DNA for the CDR3: TGTGCCATCAGTGCCGTGACAAAGAACACTGAAGCTTTCTTT.

The chain couples TRBV5-4 to TRBJ2-5, with D tentatively TRBD2 (5 bases). The germline V gene has CDR1 SGHNT and CDR2 YYREEE (reference sequence). CDR3 length: 14 residues. V lost 2 bases and J lost 1, with 9 bases in between. CDR3 amino acids: CASSLGLAQETQYF. For the CDR3, the DNA is TGTGCCAGCAGCTTAGGACTGGCCCAAGAGACCCAGTACTTC. Full variable domain (missing parts from reference TRBV5-4 and TRBJ2-5): ETGVTQSPTHLIKTRGQQVTLRCSSQSGHNTVSWYQQALGQGPQFIFQYYREEENGRGNFPPRFSGLQFPNYSSELNVNALELDDSALYLCASSLGLAQETQYFGPGTRLLVL.

This clone is a singleton in its sample. This chain joins TRBV4-1 and TRBJ1-4, with 7 bases fitting TRBD1. Trimming cost V 0 bases and J 7 bases; bases outside gene matches: 5. The CDR3 is made up of 15 amino acids. The V gene's germline CDR1 is MGHRA and CDR2 YSYEKL. CDR3 protein: CASSQEAGGAEKLFF. Written as DNA, the CDR3 is TGCGCCAGCAGCCAAGAGGCAGGGGGTGCTGAAAAACTGTTTTTT.

CDR3 in amino acids: CASSLGRAGIANTEAFF. The CDR3 nucleotides are TGTGCCAGCAGCTTAGGGAGAGCCGGAATAGCGAACACTGAAGCTTTCTTT. This chain connects TRBV7-9 to TRBJ1-1; D is ambiguous. The germline V and J ends were trimmed by 1 base and 1 base, with 16 bases remaining between them. The CDR3 has 17 residues. Germline V gene data show CDR1 as SEHNR and CDR2 as FQNEAQ (reference sequence).

The chain links TRBV6-2 or TRBV6-3 to TRBJ2-1, with 10 positions matching TRBD1. Germline V gives CDR1 MNHEY, CDR2 SVGEGT. Losses at the gene ends were 5 bases for V and 7 bases for J; bases not matched to a gene: 8. This CDR3 spans 15 amino acids. CDR3 DNA: TGTGCCAGCAGTCACCCGGGACAGGGGCGTAATGAGCAGTTCTTC. As protein: CASSHPGQGRNEQFF.

This clone was detected only a few times. The rearrangement joins TRBV20-1 to TRBJ1-1, with no clear D. Germline V gene sequence: CDR1 DFQATT, CDR2 SNEGSKA (reference sequence). The CDR3 has 11 amino acids. V lost 2 bases, J lost 2 bases, and 3 bases lay in between. The CDR3 bases are TGCAGTGCTAGATTCAACACTGAAGCTTTCTTT. Translating gives CSARFNTEAFF.

The chain has TRBV4-1 and TRBJ1-1; tentatively, D is TRBD1 (5 bases). Germline V lookup: CDR1 MGHRA, CDR2 YSYEKL. Deletions cut 1 base from V and 8 bases from J, with 20 bases between. This CDR3 is 16 amino acids long. The CDR3 DNA is TGCGCCAGCAGCCAAGGGCTTGGCCGGACACCATCGGAAGCTTTCTTT. It specifies CASSQGLGRTPSEAFF.

The chain has TRBV11-2 and TRBJ1-6; D is unresolved. Deletions cut 1 base from V and 10 bases from J, with 14 bases between. Germline assignment: CDR1 SGHAT and CDR2 FQNNGV. The CDR3 has 15 amino acids. The CDR3 DNA sequence: TGTGCCAGCAGCTTAGCAGGACCGTTTGGGTCACCCCTCCACTTT. It specifies CASSLAGPFGSPLHF. Supplemented by reference TRBV11-2 and TRBJ1-6, the full variable domain reads EAGVAQSPRYKIIEKRQSVAFWCNPISGHATLYWYQQILGQGPKLLIQFQNNGVVDDSQLPKDRFSAERLKGVDSTLKIQPAKLEDSAVYLCASSLAGPFGSPLHFGNGTRLTVT.

The chain links TRBV3-1 (or the pseudogene TRBV3-2) to TRBJ2-7, with 8 bases aligning to TRBD2. Germline values: CDR1 LGHDT, CDR2 YNNKEL (reference sequence). V was pared by 4 bases and J by 5 bases, with 7 bases of the junction left unmatched. This CDR3 is 14 amino acids long. The DNA of the CDR3 is TGTGCCAGCAGCCCCGGGGGGGCCATGAACGAGCAGTACGTC. Translating it yields CASSPGGAMNEQYV.

This clone is a singleton in its sample. This chain connects TRBV9 to TRBJ1-2; unclear D gene. Germline V lookup: CDR1 SGDLS, CDR2 YYNGEE. Trimming stripped 0 bases from V and 4 bases from J, with 7 bases between. There are 13 residues in the CDR3. In DNA, the CDR3 is TGTGCCAGCAGCGTAGGCTGGGGCTATGGCTACACCTTC. Protein product: CASSVGWGYGYTF.

This clone showed up just a few times. The chain is built from TRBV2 and TRBJ1-6; 9 bases match TRBD1. The germline CDR1 and CDR2 sequences are SNHLY and FYNNEI. Unmatched junction bases numbered 7, after V lost 3 bases and J lost 7 bases. The CDR3 sequence is 16 residues long. The CDR3 bases are TGTGCCAGCAGTGATAGGACAGGGGCCTTGAATTCACCCCTCCACTTT. It yields the protein CASSDRTGALNSPLHF. Together with reference TRBV2 and TRBJ1-6, the CDR3 gives the full variable domain: EPEVTQTPSHQVTQMGQEVILRCVPISNHLYFYWYRQILGQKVEFLVSFYNNEISEKSEIFDDQFSVERPDGSNFTLKIRSTKLEDSAMYFCASSDRTGALNSPLHFGNGTRLTVT.

This chain uses TRBV7-3 with TRBJ2-1; 7 bases align to TRBD1. Germline V gene sequence: CDR1 SGHTA, CDR2 FQGTGA. This CDR3 contains 14 residues. V dropped 5 bases and J dropped 6; count of bases not matched to a gene: 7. The CDR3 is CASSTQTGTNEQFF. CDR3 coding DNA: TGTGCCAGCAGCACTCAGACAGGGACCAATGAGCAGTTCTTC. The full variable domain, with the rest looked up from reference TRBV7-3 and TRBJ2-1, is GAGVSQTPSNKVTEKGKYVELRCDPISGHTALYWYRQSLGQGPEFLIYFQGTGAADDSGLPNDRFFAVRPEGSVSTLKIQRTERGDSAVYLCASSTQTGTNEQFFGPGTRLTVL.

This chain joins TRBV19 and TRBJ1-2; TRBD1 might be the D (6 bases). CDR1 is LNHDA and CDR2 is SQIVND in the germline V gene (reference sequence). Trimming stripped 5 bases from V and 8 bases from J, with 12 bases between. This CDR3 is built from 12 residues. In DNA form, the CDR3 reads TGTGCCAGTAGTGCAGGGGTGAGCGGCTACACCTTC. This encodes CASSAGVSGYTF.

The gene calls are TRBV6-5 and TRBJ1-1; D is unresolved. This CDR3 spans 15 amino acids. The germline V and J ends were trimmed by 7 bases and 0 bases, with 15 bases remaining between them. Germline CDR1 MNHEY, CDR2 SVGAGI. The CDR3 nucleotides read TGTGCCAGCACCCCAGCCTTTACAATGAACACTGAAGCTTTCTTT. This gives the protein CASTPAFTMNTEAFF.

In DNA form, the CDR3 reads TGCAGCGCGACAGGGGGGTTCACCGGGGAGCTGTTTTTT. Its translation is CSATGGFTGELFF. The rearrangement links TRBV29-1 to TRBJ2-2; 9 bases match TRBD1. Trimming at V came to 7 bases and at J to 4 bases, leaving 4 bases not matched to a gene. CDR3 length: 13 amino acids. Germline lookup yields CDR1 SQVTM and CDR2 ANQGSEA.

The rearrangement joins TRBV6-5 to TRBJ2-7; D is ambiguous. The CDR3 loop spans 13 amino acids. Deletions cut 0 bases from V and 5 bases from J, with 8 bases between. CDR1 and CDR2 from the germline V gene are MNHEY and SVGAGI. CDR3 region: CASSYSSRDEQYV. The CDR3 nucleotides are TGTGCCAGCAGTTACTCATCCAGAGACGAGCAGTACGTC.

The CDR3: CASSDESAGANVLTF. CDR3 sequence (DNA): TGCGCCAGCAGTGATGAGTCAGCTGGGGCCAACGTCCTGACTTTC. The J gene is TRBJ2-6, the V gene TRBV10-2; no reliable D call. This CDR3 spans 15 amino acids. With 3 bases removed from V and 2 bases from J, the gap between germline ends came to 8 bases. Germline V gene lookup returns CDR1 WSHSY and CDR2 SAAADI.

The V gene is TRBV7-2, the J gene TRBJ1-5; D might be TRBD1 (5 bases). The V end was cut by 5 bases, the J end by 2 bases, with 19 bases between. CDR3 length equals 17 residues. Germline V lookup: CDR1 SGHTA, CDR2 FQGNSA. The CDR3 DNA reads as TGTGCCAGCAGCACACAGCCCCCAGGGCCGGGCAATCAGCCCCAGCATTTT. This gives the protein CASSTQPPGPGNQPQHF.

This chain joins TRBV19 and TRBJ2-4, with D possibly TRBD2 on 5 matching bases. This CDR3 region has 14 residues. Germline CDR1 and CDR2: LNHDA and SQIVND (reference sequence). V gave up 6 bases and J gave up 3 bases, with 12 bases separating them. The chain's CDR3 is CASSRRDLKNIQYF. CDR3 coding DNA: TGTGCCAGTAGCCGACGGGATCTCAAAAACATTCAGTACTTC.

This chain connects TRBV9 to TRBJ2-6; a possible D gene is TRBD1 (6 bases). This CDR3 contains 18 residues. Germline V gene data show CDR1 as SGDLS and CDR2 as YYNGEE. Trimming took off 0 bases at V and 0 bases at J, with 13 bases between the two ends. The CDR3 DNA follows: TGTGCCAGCAGCGTAGGGACAGCAGTACTCTCTGGGGCCAACGTCCTGACTTTC. This sequence encodes CASSVGTAVLSGANVLTF.

The CDR3 DNA reads as TGCGCCAGCAGCCTCCTAGCGGGGGCCTCCACAGATACGCAGTATTTT. It specifies CASSLLAGASTDTQYF. The chain recombines TRBV5-1 with TRBJ2-3; TRBD2 matches at 10 bases. Germline-derived CDR1 and CDR2 are SGHRS and YFSETQ. V shed 4 bases and J 2 bases; nucleotides not matched to a gene: 7. This CDR3 has 16 residues.

This clone came up a few times. The chain has TRBV3-1 (or the pseudogene TRBV3-2) and TRBJ1-1, with D possibly matching TRBD1 (5 bases). This CDR3 region has 13 residues. The V end lost 6 bases, the J end lost 3 bases, and 11 bases lay between the germline ends. Germline V gives CDR1 LGHDT, CDR2 YNNKEL (reference sequence). As DNA, the CDR3 is TGTGCCAGCAGTCGAGGGGTAGACACTGAAGCTTTCTTT. Amino acid sequence: CASSRGVDTEAFF.

The chain recombines TRBV2 with TRBJ2-7; 8 bases agree with TRBD1. The CDR3 consists of 13 residues. Germline V gives CDR1 SNHLY, CDR2 FYNNEI. CDR3 protein: CASRGSYGTGFPV. Here the CDR3 DNA reads TGTGCCAGCAGGGGTAGTTACGGGACAGGTTTCCCCGTC.

This chain links TRBV9 with TRBJ2-2; D possibly corresponds to TRBD1 (6 bases). V shed 4 bases and J shed 0 bases, with 10 bases lying between them. CDR3 length: 15 residues. CDR1 SGDLS and CDR2 YYNGEE come from the germline V gene. The CDR3 spells CASSLRGSNTGELFF. The CDR3 bases are TGTGCCAGCAGCCTAAGGGGGTCGAACACCGGGGAGCTGTTTTTT.

The rearrangement joins TRBV10-2 to TRBJ1-2; D is perhaps TRBD1 (5 bases). The germline V and J ends were trimmed by 5 bases and 5 bases, with 15 bases remaining between them. The CDR3 sequence is 14 residues long. Germline CDR1 is WSHSY and CDR2 is SAAADI. CDR3 loop: CASSPSGQGYGYTF. CDR3 bases: TGCGCCAGCAGTCCATCCGGGCAGGGATATGGCTACACCTTC.

The V and J genes are TRBV19 and TRBJ2-5; 9 bases fit TRBD1. The CDR3 runs to 13 residues. V gave up 4 bases and J gave up 5 bases; unmatched junction bases: 2. Germline lookup yields CDR1 LNHDA and CDR2 SQIVND (reference sequence). The CDR3 region has the DNA TGTGCCAGTAGTAGACAGGGGGGGGAGACCCAGTACTTC. Its translation: CASSRQGGETQYF.